This TCR beta chain was profiled in a study of blood T cell repertoires in COVID-19. As for the study in general: Spain, Italy and the United States supplied samples that represented acute and convalescent COVID-19. PBMCs, B-cell-depleted T cells, or T cells were the source of the cDNA or gDNA that made up the material.

How the authors handled the data: The authors estimated nucleated cell counts from reference gene primer amplification. Libraries were prepared by immunoSEQ multiplex PCR; TCRdb keeps only in-frame clonotypes and omits some of them. That table furnishes V, J and clone size, whereas the DNA furnished D and trimming. The data hold about 55,000 clones, with roughly 86% observed a single time. This CDR3 spans 15 amino acids. The germline V gene encodes CDR1 SGHRS and CDR2 YFSETQ. V was pared by 0 bases and J by 7 bases, with 16 bases between. Input material: peripheral blood. The TCR was taken from a man aged 55 to 70 with active COVID-19. V usage is TRBV5-1 and J usage is TRBJ1-1, with D perhaps matching TRBD1 (5 bases). This CDR3 reads CASSLDWGSANEAFF. CDR3 DNA sequence: TGCGCCAGCAGCTTGGATTGGGGCTCTGCGAATGAAGCTTTCTTT.